The 16 T cell receptor beta chains given below trace back to one sample, sequenced in a study of T cells in Graves' hyperthyroidism and ophthalmopathy (dated by TCRdb to 2018 to 2020). The library was built by means of multiplex PCR. TCRdb records Illumina HiSeq 2000 as the sequencer. The TCR beta CDR3 regions were amplified from RNA transcripts. For the first round of RT-PCR on the TCR CDR3, the HTBI primer set was used together with the Qiagen OneStep RT-PCR kit. The public reads were reprocessed in TCRdb via fastp at Q25 and MiXCR, keeping in-frame beta chains. Entries that share a CDR3 protein sequence are merged under the most common genes and DNA. The sample includes roughly 200,000 distinct CDR3 sequences, with about 18% observed a single time. The ten largest clones represent over 35% of the sample. The specimen sequenced was blood. Source of these receptors: a man in his forties or fifties with Graves' hyperthyroidism.

The chain joins TRBV19 to TRBJ1-5; tentatively, D is TRBD1 (5 bases). The length of the CDR3 is 13 residues. V lost 2 bases to trimming and J lost 6 bases, with 8 bases between them. Germline assignment: CDR1 LNHDA and CDR2 SQIVND (reference sequence). The CDR3: CASSIWGRQPQHF. As DNA, the CDR3 is TGTGCCAGTAGTATATGGGGCCGTCAGCCCCAGCATTTT.

This clonotype was seen once. The genes are TRBV30 and TRBJ1-1; TRBD1 might be the D (6 bases). The germline V gene encodes CDR1 GTSNPN and CDR2 SVGIG (reference sequence). V lost 5 bases and J lost 1, with 11 bases in between. This CDR3 is 13 amino acids long. The DNA for the CDR3 is TGTGCCTGGGAGGGACAAACGAACACTGAAGCTTTCTTT. Protein product: CAWEGQTNTEAFF.

This clonotype was detected ten times or more. The chain links TRBV5-1 to TRBJ2-1, with a possible D match to TRBD1 (5 bases). Germline V gene sequence: CDR1 SGHRS, CDR2 YFSETQ. V lost 0 bases and J 10 bases, leaving 17 bases between the germline ends. The CDR3 covers 15 residues. The CDR3 here is CASSLEGEVLGEQFF. Here the CDR3 DNA reads TGCGCCAGCAGCTTGGAAGGGGAAGTGCTGGGGGAGCAGTTCTTC.

This clonotype has at least ten counts. The V call is TRBV30, the J call TRBJ1-4; D ambiguous. This CDR3 comprises 13 residues. Trimming took 2 bases from V and 3 from J, leaving 7 bases between them. The germline V gene encodes CDR1 GTSNPN and CDR2 SVGIG (reference sequence). The CDR3 nucleotides are TGTGCCTGGAGTATAACGGCTAATGAAAAACTGTTTTTT. Translated, it gives CAWSITANEKLFF. Full variable domain (rest looked up from reference TRBV30 and TRBJ1-4): SQTIHQWPATLVQPVGSPLSLECTVEGTSNPNLYWYRQAAGRGLQLLFYSVGIGQISSEVPQNLSASRPQDRQFILSSKKLLLSDSGFYLCAWSITANEKLFFGSGTQLSVL.

This clonotype was seen repeatedly, ten times or more. The CDR3 here is CAISATGSLGDTQYF. In nucleotides, the CDR3 is TGTGCCATCAGTGCCACAGGGAGCTTAGGAGATACGCAGTATTTT. The rearrangement links TRBV10-3 to TRBJ2-3; maybe TRBD1 (6 bases). Germline loops: CDR1 ENHRY, CDR2 SYGVKD. V lost 4 bases and J 5 bases, leaving 16 bases between the germline ends. This CDR3 region has 15 residues.

This clonotype came up a few times. The chain combines TRBV11-2 with TRBJ2-5; D is ambiguous. The CDR3 runs to 14 residues. In germline, CDR1 is SGHAT, CDR2 FQNNGV. The V end was cut by 5 bases, the J end by 5 bases, with 15 bases between. DNA of the CDR3: TGTGCCAGCAGCCCAGTAGGCCACCGCGAGACCCAGTACTTC. Translating gives CASSPVGHRETQYF.

This clonotype showed up many times. The V gene is TRBV18, the J gene TRBJ2-6; 7 positions match TRBD1. The ends lost 4 bases at V and 3 bases at J; junction bases unmatched: 9. Germline CDR1 is KGHSH and CDR2 is LQKENI. The CDR3 consists of 17 residues. The CDR3 region is CASSRPGQKYGANVLTF. The CDR3 nucleotides read TGTGCCAGCTCACGGCCGGGACAGAAGTATGGGGCCAACGTCCTGACTTTC.

This clonotype was recorded many times. This chain joins TRBV27 and TRBJ2-1, with TRBD1 matching 9 bases. CDR1 MNHEY and CDR2 SMNVEV come from the germline V gene (reference sequence). The CDR3 totals 16 residues. V dropped 2 bases and J dropped 5; count of bases not matched to a gene: 7. The CDR3 coding sequence is TGTGCCAGCAGTTTAGGGCCGGGACAGGGTGACAATGAGCAGTTCTTC. This translates into CASSLGPGQGDNEQFF.

This clonotype has at least ten counts. This chain uses TRBV5-1 with TRBJ2-3, with D perhaps TRBD1 (5 bases). This CDR3 contains 14 residues. The ends were cut back, 3 bases at V and 5 bases at J, with 13 bases in the middle. Germline CDR1 and CDR2: SGHRS and YFSETQ. CDR3 nucleotide sequence: TGCGCCAGCAGCTACGACAACCAGGGAGATACGCAGTATTTT. The encoded protein is CASSYDNQGDTQYF.

This clonotype occurred many times. The genes are TRBV27 and TRBJ2-3; D assignment may be TRBD1 or TRBD2 (5 bases each). Trimming stripped 7 bases from V and 4 bases from J, with 21 bases between. Germline CDR1 and CDR2: MNHEY and SMNVEV (reference sequence). This CDR3 region has 16 residues. In nucleotides, the CDR3 is TGTGCCAGCACCGCCGGGGCGCGGACCCCCCCAGATACGCAGTATTTT. Amino acids: CASTAGARTPPDTQYF.

The sample holds many counts of this clonotype. The chain employs TRBV2 and TRBJ2-3; D unclear. The V gene's germline CDR1 is SNHLY and CDR2 FYNNEI. V shed 6 bases and J shed 4 bases, with 11 bases lying between them. This CDR3 has 13 amino acids. CDR3 sequence reads: CASRDGRSDTQYF. CDR3 sequence (DNA): TGTGCCAGCAGGGACGGGCGTTCAGATACGCAGTATTTT.

In this sample, this clonotype turned up a few times. The J gene is TRBJ2-2, the V gene TRBV9, with 9 nucleotides matching TRBD1. V lost 0 bases to trimming and J lost 5 bases; unmatched junction nucleotides: 8. The CDR3 contains 17 residues. Looked up from germline, CDR1 is SGDLS and CDR2 is YYNGEE. As DNA, the CDR3 is TGTGCCAGCAGCGTAGTGGGACAGGGAATCGGGACCGGGGAGCTGTTTTTT. It codes for CASSVVGQGIGTGELFF.

This clonotype was observed a handful of times. The chain uses TRBV6-1 and TRBJ2-2; TRBD2 matches at 7 bases. With 5 bases clipped from V and 1 base from J, the junction kept 7 bases outside the gene matches. The germline CDR1 and CDR2 sequences are MNHNS and SASEGT. The CDR3 sequence is 16 residues long. Here the CDR3 DNA reads TGTGCCAGCAGTCCCCTAGGCGGGGGGAACACCGGGGAGCTGTTTTTT. This codes for CASSPLGGGNTGELFF.

This clonotype was counted a single time. The chain joins TRBV2 to TRBJ1-1, with 7 bases matching TRBD1. The CDR3 runs 14 residues. V dropped 4 bases and J dropped 1; count of bases not matched to a gene: 3. Germline V CDR1 and CDR2: SNHLY, FYNNEI. CDR3 region: CASSARDRNTEAFF. The CDR3 DNA follows: TGTGCCAGCAGTGCACGGGACAGGAACACTGAAGCTTTCTTT.

This clonotype was recorded a few times. The rearrangement links TRBV10-3 to TRBJ2-7; 8 positions agree with TRBD1. This CDR3 is 13 amino acids long. J was trimmed by 6 bases and V by 6 bases; bases with no gene match: 7. Germline loops: CDR1 ENHRY, CDR2 SYGVKD. This chain's CDR3 is CAISEQGDGEQYF. The CDR3 DNA reads TGTGCCATCAGCGAACAGGGGGATGGCGAGCAGTACTTC.

This clonotype was seen repeatedly, ten times or more. In nucleotides, the CDR3 is TGTGCCAGCAGTTCCCCCGGGACAGGGTTCTACGAGCAGTACTTC. Protein: CASSSPGTGFYEQYF. V and J are TRBV12-3 or TRBV12-4 and TRBJ2-7; 9 positions match TRBD1. This CDR3 is 15 amino acids long. The trim removed 4 bases at V and 3 bases at J, leaving 7 bases unmatched.